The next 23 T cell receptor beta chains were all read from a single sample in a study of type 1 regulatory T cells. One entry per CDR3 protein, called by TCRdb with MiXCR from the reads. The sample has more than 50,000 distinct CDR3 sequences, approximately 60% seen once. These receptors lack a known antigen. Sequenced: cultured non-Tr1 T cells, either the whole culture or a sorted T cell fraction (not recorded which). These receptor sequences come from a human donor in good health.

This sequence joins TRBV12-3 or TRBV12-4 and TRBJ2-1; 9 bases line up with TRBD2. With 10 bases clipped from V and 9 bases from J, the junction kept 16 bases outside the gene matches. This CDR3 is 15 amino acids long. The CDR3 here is CAIHSGTSFGTEQFF. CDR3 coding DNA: TGTGCCATCCACTCCGGGACTAGCTTTGGCACTGAGCAGTTCTTC.

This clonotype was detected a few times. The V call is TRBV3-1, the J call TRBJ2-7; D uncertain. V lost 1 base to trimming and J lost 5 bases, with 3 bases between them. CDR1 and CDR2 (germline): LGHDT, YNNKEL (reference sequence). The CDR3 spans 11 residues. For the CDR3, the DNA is TGTGCCAGCAGCCAAGTGGACGAGCAGTACTTC. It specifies CASSQVDEQYF.

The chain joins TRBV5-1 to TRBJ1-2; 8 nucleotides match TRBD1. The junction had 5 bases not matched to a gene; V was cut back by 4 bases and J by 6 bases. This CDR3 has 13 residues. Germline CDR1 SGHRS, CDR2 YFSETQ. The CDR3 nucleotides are TGCGCCAGCAGCCCCGGGACAGGCCATGGCTACACCTTC. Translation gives CASSPGTGHGYTF. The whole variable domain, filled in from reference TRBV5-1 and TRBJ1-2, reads KAGVTQTPRYLIKTRGQQVTLSCSPISGHRSVSWYQQTPGQGLQFLFEYFSETQRNKGNFPGRFSGRQFSNSRSEMNVSTLELGDSALYLCASSPGTGHGYTFGSGTRLTVV.

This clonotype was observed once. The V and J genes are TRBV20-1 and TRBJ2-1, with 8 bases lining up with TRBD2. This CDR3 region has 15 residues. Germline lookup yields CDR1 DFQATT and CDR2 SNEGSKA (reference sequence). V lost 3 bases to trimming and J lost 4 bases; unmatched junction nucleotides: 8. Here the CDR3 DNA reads TGCAGTGCTAGTGTCGGAGCGGGAGTTTACAATGAGCAGTTCTTC. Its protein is CSASVGAGVYNEQFF.

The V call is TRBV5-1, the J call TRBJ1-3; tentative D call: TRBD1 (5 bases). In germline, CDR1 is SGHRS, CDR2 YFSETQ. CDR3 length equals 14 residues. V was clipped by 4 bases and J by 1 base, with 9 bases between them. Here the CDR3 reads CASSAGGSGNTIYF. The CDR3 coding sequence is TGCGCCAGCAGCGCGGGGGGGTCTGGAAACACCATATATTTT.

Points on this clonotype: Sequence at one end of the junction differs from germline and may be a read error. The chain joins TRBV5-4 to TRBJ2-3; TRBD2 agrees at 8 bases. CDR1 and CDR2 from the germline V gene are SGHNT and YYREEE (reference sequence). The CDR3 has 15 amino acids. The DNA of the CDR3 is TGTGTCAGCAGCCGGACTAGCCTTGAATCAGATACGCAGTATTTT. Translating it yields CVSSRTSLESDTQYF. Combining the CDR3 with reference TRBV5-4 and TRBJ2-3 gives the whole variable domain ETGVTQSPTHLIKTRGQQVTLRCSSQSGHNTVSWYQQALGQGPQFIFQYYREEENGRGNFPPRFSGLQFPNYSSELNVNALELDDSALYLCVSSRTSLESDTQYFGPGTRLTVL.

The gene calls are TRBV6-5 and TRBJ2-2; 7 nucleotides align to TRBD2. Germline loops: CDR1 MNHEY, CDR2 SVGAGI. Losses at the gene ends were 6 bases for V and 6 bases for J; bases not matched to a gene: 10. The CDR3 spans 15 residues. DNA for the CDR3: TGTGCCAGCAGCCAGACCCGAGGGAGGGCCGGGGAGCTGTTTTTT. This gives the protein CASSQTRGRAGELFF.

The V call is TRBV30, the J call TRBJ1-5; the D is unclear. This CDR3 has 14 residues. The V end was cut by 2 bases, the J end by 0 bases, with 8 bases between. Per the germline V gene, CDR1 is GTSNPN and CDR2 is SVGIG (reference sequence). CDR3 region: CAWSPGSSNQPQHF. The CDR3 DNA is TGTGCCTGGAGTCCTGGGTCTAGCAATCAGCCCCAGCATTTT.

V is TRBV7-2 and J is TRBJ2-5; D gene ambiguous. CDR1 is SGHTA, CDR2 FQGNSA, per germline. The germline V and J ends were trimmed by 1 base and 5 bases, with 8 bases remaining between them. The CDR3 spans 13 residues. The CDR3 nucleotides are TGTGCCAGCAGCTTAGGGACGTTGGAGACCCAGTACTTC. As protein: CASSLGTLETQYF.

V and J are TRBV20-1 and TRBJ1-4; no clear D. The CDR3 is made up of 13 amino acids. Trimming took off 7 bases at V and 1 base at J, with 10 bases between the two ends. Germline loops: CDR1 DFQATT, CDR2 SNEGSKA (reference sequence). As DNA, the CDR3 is TGCAGTGTCCCCTCGCTAACTAATGAAAAACTGTTTTTT. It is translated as CSVPSLTNEKLFF.

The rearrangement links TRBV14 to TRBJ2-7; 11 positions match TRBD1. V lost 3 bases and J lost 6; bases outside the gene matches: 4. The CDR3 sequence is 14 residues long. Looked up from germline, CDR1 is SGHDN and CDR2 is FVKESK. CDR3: CASSHRGQGGEQYF. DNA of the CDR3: TGTGCCAGCAGCCATCGGGGACAGGGGGGCGAGCAGTACTTC.

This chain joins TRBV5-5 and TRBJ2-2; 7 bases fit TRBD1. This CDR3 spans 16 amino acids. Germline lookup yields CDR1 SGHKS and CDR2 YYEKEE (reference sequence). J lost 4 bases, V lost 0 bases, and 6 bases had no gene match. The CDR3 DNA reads TGTGCCAGCAGCTTGGTTGTAGGGGGCGGCACCGGGGAGCTGTTTTTT. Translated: CASSLVVGGGTGELFF.

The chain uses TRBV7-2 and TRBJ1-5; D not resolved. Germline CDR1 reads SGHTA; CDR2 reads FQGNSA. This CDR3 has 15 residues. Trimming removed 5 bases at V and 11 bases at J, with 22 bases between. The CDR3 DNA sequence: TGTGCCAGCAGCCCTCGATCTGGGGATAAGCGGTCCCAGCATTTT. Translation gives CASSPRSGDKRSQHF.

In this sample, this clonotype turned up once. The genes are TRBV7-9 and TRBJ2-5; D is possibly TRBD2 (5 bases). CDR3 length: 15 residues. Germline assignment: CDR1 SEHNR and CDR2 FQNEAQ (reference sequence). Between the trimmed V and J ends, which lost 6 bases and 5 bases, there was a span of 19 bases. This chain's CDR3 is CASSSRVGDRETQYF. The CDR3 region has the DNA TGTGCCAGCAGTTCCCGTGTGGGAGACCGGGAGACCCAGTACTTC. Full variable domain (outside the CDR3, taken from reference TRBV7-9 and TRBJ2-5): DTGVSQNPRHKITKRGQNVTFRCDPISEHNRLYWYRQTLGQGPEFLTYFQNEAQLEKSRLLSDRFSAERPKGSFSTLEIQRTEQGDSAMYLCASSSRVGDRETQYFGPGTRLLVL.

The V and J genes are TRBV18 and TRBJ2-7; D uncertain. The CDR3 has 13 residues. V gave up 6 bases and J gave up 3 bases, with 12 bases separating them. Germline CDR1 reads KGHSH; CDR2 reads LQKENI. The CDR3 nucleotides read TGTGCCAGCTCTCTCCATAGTTACTACGAGCAGTACTTC. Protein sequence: CASSLHSYYEQYF.

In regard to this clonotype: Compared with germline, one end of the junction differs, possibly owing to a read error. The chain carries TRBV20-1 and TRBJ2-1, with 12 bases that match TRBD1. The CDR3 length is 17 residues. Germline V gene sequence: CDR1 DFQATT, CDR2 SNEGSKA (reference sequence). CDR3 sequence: CSARRVPGQGASGEHFF. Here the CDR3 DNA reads TGCAGTGCTAGGCGGGTGCCGGGACAGGGGGCCTCGGGTGAGCATTTCTTC.

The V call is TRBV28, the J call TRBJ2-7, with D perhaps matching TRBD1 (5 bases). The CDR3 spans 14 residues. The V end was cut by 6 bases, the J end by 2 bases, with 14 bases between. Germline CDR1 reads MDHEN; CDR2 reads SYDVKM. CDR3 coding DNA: TGTGCCAGCAGCCATGGGGCAGCCACCTACGAGCAGTACTTC. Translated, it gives CASSHGAATYEQYF. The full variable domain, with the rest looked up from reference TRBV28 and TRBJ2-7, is DVKVTQSSRYLVKRTGEKVFLECVQDMDHENMFWYRQDPGLGLRLIYFSYDVKMKEKGDIPEGYSVSREKKERFSLILESASTNQTSMYLCASSHGAATYEQYFGPGTRLTVT.

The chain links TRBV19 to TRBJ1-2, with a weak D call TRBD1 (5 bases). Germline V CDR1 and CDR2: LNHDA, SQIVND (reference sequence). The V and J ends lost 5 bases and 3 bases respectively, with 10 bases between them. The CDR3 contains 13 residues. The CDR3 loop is CASSFRQHYGYTF. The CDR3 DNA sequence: TGTGCCAGTAGTTTTCGACAGCACTATGGCTACACCTTC.

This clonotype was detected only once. The DNA of the CDR3 is TGTGCCAGCGGAGAACCGGGACAGCGAAACAACTATGGCTACACCTTC. Its translation: CASGEPGQRNNYGYTF. The chain combines TRBV28 with TRBJ1-2; 7 bases agree with TRBD1. The CDR3 contains 16 residues. Trimming cost V 8 bases and J 2 bases; bases outside gene matches: 14. CDR1 and CDR2 from the germline V gene are MDHEN and SYDVKM.

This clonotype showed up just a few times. The CDR3 DNA reads TGTGCCAGCTCACCCTACAATGAGCAGTTCTTC. Encoded protein: CASSPYNEQFF. The rearrangement uses TRBV18 and TRBJ2-1; the D is unclear. Germline V gene data show CDR1 as KGHSH and CDR2 as LQKENI. The V and J ends lost 3 bases and 3 bases respectively, with 0 bases between them. The CDR3 has 11 residues.

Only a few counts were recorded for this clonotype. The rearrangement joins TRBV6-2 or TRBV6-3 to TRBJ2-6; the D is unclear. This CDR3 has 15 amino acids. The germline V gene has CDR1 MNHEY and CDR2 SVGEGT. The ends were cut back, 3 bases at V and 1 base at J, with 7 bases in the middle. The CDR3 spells CASSYAASGANVLTF. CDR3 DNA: TGTGCCAGCAGTTATGCGGCATCTGGGGCCAACGTCCTGACTTTC.

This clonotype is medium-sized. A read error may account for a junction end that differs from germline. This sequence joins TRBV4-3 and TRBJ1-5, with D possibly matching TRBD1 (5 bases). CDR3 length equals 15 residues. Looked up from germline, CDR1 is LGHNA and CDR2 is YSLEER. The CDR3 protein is CASSQGTQGNQPQHF. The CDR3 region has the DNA TGCGCCAGCAGCCAAGGGACCCAGGGCAACCAGCCCCAGCATTTT.

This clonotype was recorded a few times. For the CDR3, the DNA is TGCGCCAGCAGCGGCCCGGGACAGGGGGCGCGGAACACTGAAGCTTTCTTT. Translation gives CASSGPGQGARNTEAFF. The chain couples TRBV5-1 to TRBJ1-1; 12 bases match TRBD1. CDR1 and CDR2 (germline): SGHRS, YFSETQ. Germline trimming cut 4 bases from V and 1 base from J; bases unmatched to any gene: 8. The CDR3 runs 17 residues.